The rows below give T cell receptor beta chains drawn from one sample of a study of radiotherapy plus CTLA-4 blockade in lung cancer. The method was immunoSEQ multiplex PCR; TCRdb's version includes in-frame clones alone and lacks a portion of them. The top ten clones hold 46% of a sample with just over 14,000 clones, 55% to 80% of them seen once. Source: peripheral blood, taken from a patient treated with radiotherapy plus ipilimumab. The receptor source for this set is a human donor with non-small cell lung cancer whose response to radiotherapy plus ipilimumab could not be evaluated. Each CDR3 is given with its conserved first and last residue. D genes are given only for firm matches. Size values are once, few and many counts, or a class for expanded clones, and some rows have none.

CDR3	DNA	size	J	V	D
CASTQLGGLYEQYF	TGTGCCAGCACCCAATTGGGGGGTCTGTACGAGCAGTACTTC	-	TRBJ2-7	TRBV5-4	-
CAWSGTGSPLHF	TGTGCCTGGAGCGGGACAGGTTCACCCCTCCACTTT	-	TRBJ1-6	TRBV30	TRBD1
CASSGGGPGNTIYF	TGTGCCAGCAGTGGCGGGGGACCTGGAAACACCATATATTTT	-	TRBJ1-3	TRBV6-1	-
CASSLAQGVRVNEQFF	TGCGCCAGCAGCTTGGCACAAGGGGTAAGGGTGAATGAGCAGTTCTTC	-	TRBJ2-1	TRBV5-1	-
CASSAQNAGASNQPQHF	TGTGCCAGCAGCGCACAAAATGCGGGGGCTAGCAATCAGCCCCAGCATTTT	-	TRBJ1-5	TRBV7-8	-
CAARGGTGWGYTF	TGTGCCGCCCGTGGGGGGACGGGGTGGGGCTACACCTTC	-	TRBJ1-2	TRBV28	-
CASSLGGEGDTQYF	TGTGCCAGCAGTCTGGGGGGGGAGGGAGATACGCAGTATTTT	-	TRBJ2-3	TRBV27	TRBD2
CASSLGQRTPTDTQYF	TGTGCCAGCAGCTTAGGACAGCGAACACCCACAGATACGCAGTATTTT	few	TRBJ2-3	TRBV7-9	-
CSVLEGASYGYTF	TGCAGCGTTTTGGAGGGGGCGAGCTATGGCTACACCTTC	-	TRBJ1-2	TRBV29-1	TRBD1
CASSLDLGDGNTIYF	TGCGCCAGCAGCTTGGATCTAGGGGATGGAAACACCATATATTTT	few	TRBJ1-3	TRBV5-1	-
CASSVEGQDWTEAFF	TGTGCCAGCAGCGTTGAGGGACAGGACTGGACTGAAGCTTTCTTT	-	TRBJ1-1	TRBV9	TRBD1
CASRETGKANYGYTF	TGTGCCAGCAGAGAGACAGGGAAAGCTAACTATGGCTACACCTTC	-	TRBJ1-2	TRBV28	TRBD1
CASGLAGGDEQFF	TGTGCCAGCGGACTAGCGGGGGGCGATGAGCAGTTCTTC	-	TRBJ2-1	TRBV2	TRBD2
CASSRGQGQNSPLHF	TGCGCCAGCAGCAGGGGACAGGGACAGAATTCACCCCTCCACTTT	-	TRBJ1-6	TRBV5-1	TRBD1
CASSPSVGNTIYF	TGTGCCAGCAGCCCATCGGTTGGAAACACCATATATTTT	-	TRBJ1-3	TRBV7-6	-
CASSPGGARTGGLFF	TGCGCCTCCAGTCCCGGGGGGGCTAGGACCGGGGGGCTGTTTTTT	-	TRBJ2-2	TRBV5-1	TRBD2